This TCR beta chain was retrieved from a study of T cells in Graves' hyperthyroidism and ophthalmopathy. With 5 bases clipped from V and 4 bases from J, the junction kept 4 bases outside the gene matches. The germline V gene encodes CDR1 DFQATT and CDR2 SNEGSKA (reference sequence). The CDR3 has 12 residues. Used for diagnoses were clinical symptoms, serum thyroxine and TRAb, thyroid ultrasound and orbital computed tomography. Overall study results and limits: Most thyroid-expanded clonotypes above 0.001 were also found in blood.

TCR beta CDR3 regions were amplified from RNA transcripts. HTBI primers were used for first-round RT-PCR of the TCR CDR3. One entry per CDR3 protein, called by TCRdb with MiXCR from the multiplex PCR reads. The sample yields 400,000 or so distinct CDR3 sequences, 13% to 15% seen once. This clonotype has ten or more counts. Its antigen is as yet unknown. This TCR was recovered from a woman in her sixties or seventies with Graves' ophthalmopathy. The specimen was blood. The rearrangement joins TRBV20-1 to TRBJ2-7; 8 bases line up with TRBD2. The CDR3 region has the DNA TGCAGTGCTCCGGGAGGGGGTTACGAGCAGTACTTC. Encoded protein: CSAPGGGYEQYF.